This TCR beta chain is drawn from a study of CD8 T cells in Susac syndrome. V was pared by 3 bases and J by 6 bases, with 2 bases of the junction left unmatched. This CDR3 spans 13 amino acids. The TEMRA cells underwent FACS enrichment, while the CD8+ and CD4+ T cells underwent negative isolation. A quantity of about 0.5 to 1 ug RNA underwent reverse transcription using random hexamers. TCRdb reprocessed the immunoSEQ multiplex PCR reads with MiXCR, giving one entry per CDR3 protein. In the table there are about 200,000 distinct CDR3 sequences, 85% to 95% of which are singletons. This sequence joins TRBV12-3 or TRBV12-4 and TRBJ2-1; 7 bases align to TRBD1. Material for sequencing was CD4+ T cells from PBMCs. The clonotype originates from a human donor in good health. The CDR3 protein is CASSLDRSNEQFF. The CDR3, as DNA: TGTGCCAGCAGTTTGGACAGGAGCAATGAGCAGTTCTTC.